This T cell receptor (beta chain) was observed in a study of blood T cell repertoires in COVID-19. Study summary: The samples span acute and convalescent COVID-19 from the United States, Italy and Spain.

Repertoires were generated with immunoSEQ multiplex PCR, while TCRdb's copy carries only in-frame clones and drops some. The data contain under 300,000 clones, roughly 86% of them seen just once; the ten biggest clones take up around 0.92%. The CDR3 totals 17 residues. The V segment lost 1 base and the J segment 3 bases; nucleotides outside the gene matches: 7. Per the germline V gene, CDR1 is LGHNA and CDR2 is YNFKEQ. Recruitment covered about 25 US areas and drew participants whose ages spanned about 18 to 89 years. Membership in each cohort depended on participant-reported clinical history. The clonotype was recovered from a young woman who had recovered from COVID-19. Sequenced sample: PBMCs or T cells enriched from blood (not recorded which). The J gene is TRBJ2-1, the V gene TRBV4-2, with TRBD2 matching 9 bases. CDR3 amino acids: CASSQVGAGGGYNEQFF. For the CDR3, the DNA is TGTGCCAGCAGCCAAGTAGGAGCGGGAGGTGGCTACAATGAGCAGTTCTTC.